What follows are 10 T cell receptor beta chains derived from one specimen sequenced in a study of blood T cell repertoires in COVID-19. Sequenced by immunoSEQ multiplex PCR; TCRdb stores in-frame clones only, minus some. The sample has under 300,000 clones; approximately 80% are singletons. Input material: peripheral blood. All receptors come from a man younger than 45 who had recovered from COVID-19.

The CDR3 nucleotides read TGTGCCACCAGTAAATTCGCATCGGGGGACCAAGAGACCCAGTACTTC. Translating it yields CATSKFASGDQETQYF. The V call is TRBV24-1, the J call TRBJ2-5; tentatively, D is TRBD2 (6 bases). CDR1 and CDR2 from the germline V gene are KGHDR and SFDVKD. The CDR3 has 16 amino acids. Trimming removed 6 bases from V and 0 bases from J, with 16 bases in between.

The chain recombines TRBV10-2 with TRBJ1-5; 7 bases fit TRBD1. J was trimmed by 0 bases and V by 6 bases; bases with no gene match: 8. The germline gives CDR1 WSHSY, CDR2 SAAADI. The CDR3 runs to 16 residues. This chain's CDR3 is CASSRGGEYSNQPQHF. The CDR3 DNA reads TGCGCCAGCAGCCGAGGGGGCGAGTATAGCAATCAGCCCCAGCATTTT.

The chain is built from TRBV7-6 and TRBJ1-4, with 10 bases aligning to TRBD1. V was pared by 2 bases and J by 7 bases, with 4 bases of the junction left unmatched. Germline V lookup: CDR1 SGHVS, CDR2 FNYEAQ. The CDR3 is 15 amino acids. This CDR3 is CASSLTTGGLEKLFF. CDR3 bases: TGTGCCAGCAGCTTAACGACAGGGGGCCTTGAAAAACTGTTTTTT. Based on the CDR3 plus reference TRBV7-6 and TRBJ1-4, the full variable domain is GAGVSQSPRYKVTKRGQDVALRCDPISGHVSLYWYRQALGQGPEFLTYFNYEAQQDKSGLPNDRFSAERPEGSISTLTIQRTEQRDSAMYRCASSLTTGGLEKLFFGSGTQLSVL.

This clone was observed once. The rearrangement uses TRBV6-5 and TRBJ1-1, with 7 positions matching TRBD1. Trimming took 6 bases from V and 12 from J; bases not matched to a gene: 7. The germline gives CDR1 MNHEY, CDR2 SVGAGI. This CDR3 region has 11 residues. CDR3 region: CASRSTGLTFF. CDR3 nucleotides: TGTGCCAGCAGGTCGACAGGGTTGACTTTCTTT.

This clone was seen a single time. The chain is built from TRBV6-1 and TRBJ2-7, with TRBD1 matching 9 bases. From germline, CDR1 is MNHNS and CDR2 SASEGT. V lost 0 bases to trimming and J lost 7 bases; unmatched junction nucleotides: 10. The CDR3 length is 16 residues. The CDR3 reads CASSEAIGGQGLEQYF. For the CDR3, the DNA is TGTGCCAGCAGTGAAGCAATCGGCGGACAGGGGTTAGAGCAGTACTTC.

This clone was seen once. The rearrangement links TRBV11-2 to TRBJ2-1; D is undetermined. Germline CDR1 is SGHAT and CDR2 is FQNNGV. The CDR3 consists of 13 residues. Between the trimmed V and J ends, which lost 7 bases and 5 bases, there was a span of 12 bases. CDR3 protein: CASNIDSNNEQFF. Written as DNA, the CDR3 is TGTGCCAGCAATATTGACTCAAACAATGAGCAGTTCTTC.

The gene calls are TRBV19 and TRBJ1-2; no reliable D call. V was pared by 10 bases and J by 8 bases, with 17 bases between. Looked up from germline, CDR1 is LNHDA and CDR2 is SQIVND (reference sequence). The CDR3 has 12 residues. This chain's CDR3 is CATTPSVGGYTF. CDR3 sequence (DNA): TGTGCCACCACCCCGTCTGTTGGCGGCTACACCTTC. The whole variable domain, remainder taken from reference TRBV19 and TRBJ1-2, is DGGITQSPKYLFRKEGQNVTLSCEQNLNHDAMYWYRQDPGQGLRLIYYSQIVNDFQKGDIAEGYSVSREKKESFPLTVTSAQKNPTAFYLCATTPSVGGYTFGSGTRLTVV.

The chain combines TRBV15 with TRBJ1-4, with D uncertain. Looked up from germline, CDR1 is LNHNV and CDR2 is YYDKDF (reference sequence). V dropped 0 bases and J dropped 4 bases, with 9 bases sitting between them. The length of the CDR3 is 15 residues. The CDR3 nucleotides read TGTGCCACCAGCAGAGATGGGAGAAATAATGAAAAACTGTTTTTT. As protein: CATSRDGRNNEKLFF. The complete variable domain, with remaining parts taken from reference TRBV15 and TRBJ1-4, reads DAMVIQNPRYQVTQFGKPVTLSCSQTLNHNVMYWYQQKSSQAPKLLFHYYDKDFNNEADTPDNFQSRRPNTSFCFLDIRSPGLGDTAMYLCATSRDGRNNEKLFFGSGTQLSVL.

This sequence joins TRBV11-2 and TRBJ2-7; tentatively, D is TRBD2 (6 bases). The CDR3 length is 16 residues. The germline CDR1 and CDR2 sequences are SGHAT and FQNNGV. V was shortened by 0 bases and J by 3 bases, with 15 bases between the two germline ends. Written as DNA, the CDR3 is TGTGCCAGCAGCTTAGAAAGGCGGGGATTCTACTACGAGCAGTACTTC. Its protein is CASSLERRGFYYEQYF.

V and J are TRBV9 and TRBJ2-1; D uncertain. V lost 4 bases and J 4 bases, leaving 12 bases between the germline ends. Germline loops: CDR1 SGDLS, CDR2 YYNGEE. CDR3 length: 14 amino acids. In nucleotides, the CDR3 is TGTGCCAGCAGCCCGCTTCTGAGTTACAATGAGCAGTTCTTC. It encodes CASSPLLSYNEQFF.